Listed below are T cell receptor beta chains from one sample, sequenced in a study of shared clonotypes between healthy human individuals. Assay used: immunoSEQ multiplex PCR; TCRdb lists only in-frame clones, some missing. This sample carries some 2,500,000 clones, approximately 94% of them seen once, and the ten largest clones take 0.36%. The sample taken for sequencing was naive CD4+ T cells from PBMCs. These receptor sequences come from a man between 18 and 29 years old in good health. Some clones in this sample may be carry-over from other donors' samples. The CDR3 runs from the conserved cysteine through the conserved F or W. D genes are given only for firm matches. For some rows the clone size is stated as once, few or many, or as a class when expanded; others skip it.

.	TRBD1	TRBJ1-1	TRBV5-5	CASSFLGTGRNTEAFF	TGTGCCAGCAGCTTCCTCGGGACAGGGCGAAACACTGAAGCTTTCTTT
.	.	TRBJ1-1	TRBV5-6	CASSLASGLNTEAFF	TGTGCCAGCAGCTTGGCCTCCGGACTGAACACTGAAGCTTTCTTT
.	TRBD2	TRBJ2-5	TRBV7-3	CASSPKGTSGIIEGGETQYF	TGTGCCAGCAGCCCGAAAGGGACTAGCGGGATCATAGAGGGGGGAGAGACCCAGTACTTC
.	.	TRBJ2-1	TRBV7-3	CASSPQGQLYNEQFF	TGTGCCAGCAGCCCCCAAGGACAGCTTTACAATGAGCAGTTCTTC
.	.	TRBJ2-5	TRBV7-2	CASSFTVYQETQYF	TGTGCCAGCAGCTTTACTGTGTACCAAGAGACCCAGTACTTC
once	.	TRBJ2-3	TRBV6-6	CASSPDRNTDTQYF	TGTGCCAGCAGCCCCGACAGGAACACAGATACGCAGTATTTT
once	.	TRBJ2-3	TRBV6-5	CASSYSRQTDTQYF	TGTGCCAGCAGTTACTCCCGACAGACAGATACGCAGTATTTT
.	.	TRBJ2-1	TRBV5-1	CASSFMWSSYNEQFF	TGCGCCAGCAGCTTCATGTGGAGCTCCTACAATGAGCAGTTCTTC
.	TRBD1	TRBJ1-6	TRBV5-6	CASSLGQPNSPLHF	TGTGCCAGCAGCCTGGGACAGCCAAATTCACCCCTCCACTTT
.	.	TRBJ1-2	TRBV6-5	CATWSGGLNYGYTF	TGTGCCACCTGGTCGGGAGGCTTGAACTATGGCTACACCTTC
.	.	TRBJ1-5	TRBV21-1	CASSPKETGDNQPQHF	TGTGCCAGCAGCCCTAAGGAGACAGGGGACAATCAGCCCCAGCATTTT
.	.	TRBJ1-1	TRBV6-1	CASPRDTEAFF	TGTGCCAGCCCCCGGGACACTGAAGCTTTCTTT
.	TRBD1	TRBJ1-2	TRBV5-1	CASSSGTAKSNYGYTF	TGCGCCAGCAGCTCCGGGACAGCTAAGAGTAACTATGGCTACACCTTC
.	.	TRBJ1-2	TRBV7-2	CASSLGRTNYGYTF	TGTGCCAGCAGCTTAGGGAGGACGAACTATGGCTACACCTTC
.	TRBD2	TRBJ2-5	TRBV7-2	CASSSDWASGIQETQYF	TGTGCCAGCAGCTCAGACTGGGCTAGCGGAATCCAAGAGACCCAGTACTTC